These 21 T cell receptor beta chains were all obtained from the same sample, sequenced in a study of blood T cell repertoires in COVID-19. Data came from immunoSEQ multiplex PCR; TCRdb stores just in-frame clones and leaves some out. The table has roughly 300,000 clones, around 87% seen once. Sequencing was carried out using PBMCs or T cells enriched from blood (not recorded which). These receptors all stem from a woman aged 30 to 39 who had recovered from COVID-19.

The chain combines TRBV6-1 with TRBJ1-2, with 7 bases fitting TRBD1. V lost 0 bases, J lost 7 bases, and 11 bases stayed unmatched. Germline-derived CDR1 and CDR2 are MNHNS and SASEGT. This CDR3 has 16 amino acids. CDR3 sequence: CASSEALGEQGSGYTF. CDR3 bases: TGTGCCAGCAGTGAAGCGTTAGGTGAACAGGGGTCTGGCTACACCTTC.

The chain uses TRBV3-1 (or the pseudogene TRBV3-2) and TRBJ2-7; perhaps TRBD1 as D (5 bases). The CDR3 covers 14 residues. V lost 3 bases, J lost 4 bases, and 13 bases lay in between. Germline CDR1 is LGHDT and CDR2 is YNNKEL (reference sequence). CDR3 nucleotide sequence: TGTGCCAGCAGCCATTCAAGGTCAGGGTACGAGCAGTACTTC. This sequence encodes CASSHSRSGYEQYF.

V is TRBV25-1 and J is TRBJ1-2, with 10 bases identical to TRBD1. The CDR3 has 16 amino acids. V trimming: 2 bases; J trimming: 4 bases; junction bases outside the gene matches: 7. Germline V lookup: CDR1 MGHDK, CDR2 SYGVNS. This CDR3 is CASSEPGQGEVYGYTF. The CDR3 DNA sequence: TGTGCCAGCAGTGAACCAGGACAGGGGGAAGTCTATGGCTACACCTTC.

Only a few counts were recorded for this clone. The CDR3 loop is CASSRLGTEQYF. The CDR3 bases are TGTGCCAGCAGCCGGTTGGGGACAGAGCAGTACTTC. The gene calls are TRBV3-1 (or the pseudogene TRBV3-2) and TRBJ2-7; possibly TRBD1 for D (6 bases). Trimming removed 4 bases from V and 7 bases from J, with 11 bases in between. Looked up from germline, CDR1 is LGHDT and CDR2 is YNNKEL (reference sequence). The CDR3 is 12 amino acids.

The sample holds a few counts of this clone. The V gene is TRBV28, the J gene TRBJ1-3; 8 bases are a match to TRBD1. Germline CDR1 MDHEN, CDR2 SYDVKM. J was trimmed by 2 bases and V by 6 bases; bases with no gene match: 9. This CDR3 region has 16 residues. CDR3 bases: TGTGCCAGCAGCCCCCCCGGACAGGGTCCTGGAAACACCATATATTTT. This translates into CASSPPGQGPGNTIYF.

The V gene is TRBV7-9, the J gene TRBJ1-4; no firm D call. The CDR3 runs 14 residues. Between the trimmed V and J ends, which lost 2 bases and 8 bases, there was a span of 12 bases. Per germline, CDR1 SEHNR and CDR2 FQNEAQ (reference sequence). CDR3 residues: CASSLLAVGEKLFF. The CDR3 region has the DNA TGTGCCAGCAGCTTATTAGCGGTAGGAGAAAAACTGTTTTTT.

This chain connects TRBV7-6 to TRBJ2-2; TRBD2 might be the D (5 bases). The CDR3 runs to 13 residues. Trimming cost V 1 base and J 7 bases, with 7 bases left between them. CDR1 and CDR2 from the germline V gene are SGHVS and FNYEAQ. The CDR3 loop reads CASSLGEHGELFF. The CDR3 coding sequence is TGTGCCAGCAGCTTAGGGGAGCACGGGGAGCTGTTTTTT.

The chain employs TRBV5-6 and TRBJ1-1; weak D call: TRBD1 (6 bases). V was cut by 4 bases and J by 6 bases, with 10 bases left in between. CDR3 size: 12 residues. CDR1 and CDR2 from the germline V gene are SGHDT and YYEEEE. The CDR3 DNA reads TGTGCCAGCAGCCCCGGGGGGCCTGAAGCTTTCTTT. Its translation is CASSPGGPEAFF.

This clone was found once. The chain links TRBV4-3 to TRBJ1-2; D unresolved. In germline, CDR1 is LGHNA, CDR2 YSLEER. V was cut by 0 bases and J by 4 bases, with 12 bases left in between. The CDR3 is 15 amino acids. The CDR3 is CASSQDSLESYGYTF. The CDR3 DNA is TGCGCCAGCAGCCAAGACTCCCTCGAGAGCTATGGCTACACCTTC.

This clone was observed once. CDR3 protein: CASSLWGTDNSPLHF. The CDR3, as DNA: TGTGCCAGCAGTTTATGGGGGACAGATAATTCACCCCTCCACTTT. The chain uses TRBV27 and TRBJ1-6; TRBD1 matches 7 bases. Losses at the gene ends were 1 base for V and 5 bases for J; bases not matched to a gene: 2. Germline V CDR1 and CDR2: MNHEY, SMNVEV (reference sequence). The CDR3 totals 15 residues.

The chain employs TRBV19 and TRBJ2-7, with D perhaps matching TRBD1 (6 bases). The CDR3 is 13 amino acids. V was clipped by 2 bases and J by 2 bases, with 7 bases between them. Germline values: CDR1 LNHDA, CDR2 SQIVND (reference sequence). CDR3 coding DNA: TGTGCCAGTAGTATAACAGGGACCTACGAGCAGTACTTC. Translated: CASSITGTYEQYF.

The rearrangement uses TRBV11-2 and TRBJ1-1; possibly TRBD1 for D (6 bases). Looked up from germline, CDR1 is SGHAT and CDR2 is FQNNGV. There are 14 residues in the CDR3. V was trimmed by 1 base and J by 4 bases, leaving 10 bases between them. In nucleotides, the CDR3 is TGTGCCAGCAGCTTAGTAAGGGGGGGCACTGAAGCTTTCTTT. Residues: CASSLVRGGTEAFF.

This chain uses TRBV6-2 or TRBV6-3 with TRBJ2-7; a possible D gene is TRBD2 (5 bases). CDR1 is MNHEY, CDR2 SVGEGT, per germline. Between the trimmed V and J ends, which lost 2 bases and 7 bases, there was a span of 15 bases. The CDR3 sequence is 14 residues long. The CDR3 sequence: CASSYGRGTREQYF. CDR3 bases: TGTGCCAGCAGTTACGGTCGGGGTACGAGAGAGCAGTACTTC.

This chain joins TRBV10-3 and TRBJ1-2, with TRBD1 matching over 7 bases. The CDR3 runs to 12 residues. V shed 9 bases and J 6 bases; nucleotides not matched to a gene: 7. Germline-derived CDR1 and CDR2 are ENHRY and SYGVKD. The CDR3 coding sequence is TGTGCCATGGGGAACAGGGGTAATGGCTACACCTTC. It codes for CAMGNRGNGYTF.

The V gene is TRBV12-5, the J gene TRBJ1-1; D is possibly TRBD1 (5 bases). Trimming shortened V by 7 bases and J by 4 bases, and 16 bases separated the two germline ends. Germline-derived CDR1 and CDR2 are LGHNT and FRNRAP. The CDR3 is made up of 14 amino acids. The CDR3 protein is CASARSGWITEAFF. CDR3 DNA sequence: TGTGCTAGTGCTCGGTCAGGGTGGATCACTGAAGCTTTCTTT.

This chain uses TRBV18 with TRBJ1-2; TRBD1 matches 7 bases. The CDR3 has 17 residues. Germline loops: CDR1 KGHSH, CDR2 LQKENI. The trim removed 2 bases at V and 4 bases at J, leaving 13 bases unmatched. CDR3 coding DNA: TGTGCCAGCTCACCAAGCTCCTCTACAGGGGAGATCTATGGCTACACCTTC. Translating it yields CASSPSSSTGEIYGYTF.

The rearrangement links TRBV10-3 to TRBJ2-3; TRBD2 aligns across 14 bases. From germline, CDR1 is ENHRY and CDR2 SYGVKD. This CDR3 is 17 amino acids long. V trimming: 3 bases; J trimming: 5 bases; junction bases outside the gene matches: 7. The CDR3 nucleotides are TGTGCCATCAGTGATTCCGGGACTAGCGGGGGTGGAGATACGCAGTATTTT. Amino acid sequence: CAISDSGTSGGGDTQYF.

The V and J genes are TRBV5-1 and TRBJ1-1, with D unresolved. CDR3 size: 13 residues. With 3 bases removed from V and 5 bases from J, the gap between germline ends came to 11 bases. In germline, CDR1 is SGHRS, CDR2 YFSETQ. This CDR3 is CASSSIVETEAFF. CDR3 coding DNA: TGCGCCAGCAGCTCCATAGTGGAGACTGAAGCTTTCTTT. Looking up the rest from reference TRBV5-1 and TRBJ1-1 gives the full variable domain: KAGVTQTPRYLIKTRGQQVTLSCSPISGHRSVSWYQQTPGQGLQFLFEYFSETQRNKGNFPGRFSGRQFSNSRSEMNVSTLELGDSALYLCASSSIVETEAFFGQGTRLTVV.

The chain couples TRBV5-4 to TRBJ2-7, with 10 positions matching TRBD1. The junction had 6 bases not matched to a gene; V was cut back by 4 bases and J by 2 bases. The length of the CDR3 is 15 residues. Germline CDR1 SGHNT, CDR2 YYREEE (reference sequence). The CDR3 coding sequence is TGTGCCAGCAGCCTAGGGACAGGGGCAACCTACGAGCAGTACTTC. Its translation: CASSLGTGATYEQYF.

This chain joins TRBV7-9 and TRBJ1-3; D not certain. V was shortened by 5 bases and J by 0 bases, with 11 bases between the two germline ends. CDR1 and CDR2 (germline): SEHNR, FQNEAQ (reference sequence). This CDR3 comprises 15 residues. CDR3 protein: CASSPDSSSGNTIYF. The CDR3 DNA is TGTGCCAGCAGCCCCGATTCGAGCTCTGGAAACACCATATATTTT.

This clone was counted a single time. The chain links TRBV10-1 to TRBJ1-1, with D unresolved. This CDR3 is built from 16 residues. Trimming left V 4 bases short and J 7 bases short, with 22 bases between. Germline CDR1 WNHNN, CDR2 SYGVQD (reference sequence). The CDR3 bases are TGCGCCAGCAGTGTTTATGGCTGGTTCACATTCCATGAAGCTTTCTTT. Its translation is CASSVYGWFTFHEAFF.